Following are 16 T cell receptor beta chains from one sample sequenced in a study of T-cell reconstitution after alpha-beta-depleted transplantation in children. Unique molecular identifiers were incorporated during preparation of the TCRbeta library. TCRdb re-called the PCR reads through MiXCR, storing one row per CDR3 protein. The sample records approximately 130,000 distinct CDR3 sequences, about 9.6% being singletons. This specimen was PBMCs, mostly from graft donor cells, taken 180 days after TCRalphabeta/CD19-depleted stem cell transplant. Source of these receptors: a girl under three years old who had a stem cell transplant for combined immunodeficiency, so the T cells may come from the graft donor.

This clonotype was seen at least ten times. This chain connects TRBV5-1 to TRBJ2-5, with D possibly TRBD2 on 5 matching bases. CDR1 is SGHRS, CDR2 YFSETQ, per germline. Trimming pared 0 bases from V and 3 bases from J, leaving 6 bases between. The CDR3 spans 13 residues. CDR3 in amino acids: CASSLGGEETQYF. CDR3 in DNA: TGCGCCAGCAGCTTGGGGGGAGAAGAGACCCAGTACTTC.

This clonotype was found a few times. V and J are TRBV27 and TRBJ2-7; weak D call: TRBD2 (6 bases). Germline CDR1 reads MNHEY; CDR2 reads SMNVEV (reference sequence). Trimming stripped 5 bases from V and 3 bases from J, with 17 bases between. The CDR3 extends over 15 amino acids. The CDR3 region has the DNA TGTGCCAGCAGTACCCTCGGCGGAGGGAGCTACGAGCAGTACTTC. Translated, it gives CASSTLGGGSYEQYF.

Only a few counts were recorded for this clonotype. The chain combines TRBV10-3 with TRBJ2-1; TRBD1 or TRBD2 may be the D gene (5 bases each). The V end lost 3 bases, the J end lost 7 bases, and 22 bases lay between the germline ends. Looked up from germline, CDR1 is ENHRY and CDR2 is SYGVKD. The CDR3 is 17 amino acids. The DNA for the CDR3 is TGTGCCATCAGTGATTTGTGGGACCCAAGGGGAGAGAATGAGCAGTTCTTC. Translation: CAISDLWDPRGENEQFF.

V gene TRBV7-2 combines with J gene TRBJ2-5, with 8 bases aligning to TRBD1. Unmatched junction bases numbered 13, after V lost 3 bases and J lost 7 bases. The germline gives CDR1 SGHTA, CDR2 FQGNSA. The CDR3 has 16 amino acids. The chain's CDR3 is CASSLVGFRGTGTQYF. The DNA for the CDR3 is TGTGCCAGCAGCTTGGTGGGATTCCGCGGGACAGGGACCCAGTACTTC.

The rearrangement joins TRBV5-1 to TRBJ2-3, with 8 bases identical to TRBD2. J gave up 3 bases and V 3 bases, and 6 bases lay outside the gene matches. The germline V gene has CDR1 SGHRS and CDR2 YFSETQ. The CDR3 totals 15 residues. This chain's CDR3 is CASSSGAGETDTQYF. Written as DNA, the CDR3 is TGCGCCAGCAGCTCTGGAGCGGGAGAGACAGATACGCAGTATTTT.

The chain employs TRBV2 and TRBJ1-1; possibly TRBD1 for D (6 bases). V was trimmed by 6 bases and J by 4 bases, leaving 18 bases between them. Germline lookup yields CDR1 SNHLY and CDR2 FYNNEI. The CDR3 extends over 15 amino acids. CDR3 sequence: CASRRITGWGTEAFF. CDR3 DNA sequence: TGTGCCAGCAGACGCATCACAGGGTGGGGCACTGAAGCTTTCTTT. Based on the CDR3 plus reference TRBV2 and TRBJ1-1, the full variable domain is EPEVTQTPSHQVTQMGQEVILRCVPISNHLYFYWYRQILGQKVEFLVSFYNNEISEKSEIFDDQFSVERPDGSNFTLKIRSTKLEDSAMYFCASRRITGWGTEAFFGQGTRLTVV.

This clonotype was picked up a small number of times. This chain joins TRBV7-2 and TRBJ2-7; TRBD1 matches 10 bases. In germline, CDR1 is SGHTA, CDR2 FQGNSA. The CDR3 is 16 amino acids. Trimming took 5 bases from V and 4 from J; bases not matched to a gene: 11. CDR3 coding DNA: TGTGCCAGCAGCCGCGTTGGGGACAGGGGTGCATACGAGCAGTACTTC. Translation gives CASSRVGDRGAYEQYF.

A few counts support this clonotype. The rearrangement uses TRBV19 and TRBJ2-7; no definite D call. The CDR3 is 13 residues long. In germline, CDR1 is LNHDA, CDR2 SQIVND (reference sequence). Trimming pared 3 bases from V and 2 bases from J, leaving 8 bases between. The CDR3 sequence: CASSIRPAYEQYF. The CDR3 DNA follows: TGTGCCAGTAGTATTAGGCCGGCCTACGAGCAGTACTTC. The complete variable domain, with remaining parts taken from reference TRBV19 and TRBJ2-7, reads DGGITQSPKYLFRKEGQNVTLSCEQNLNHDAMYWYRQDPGQGLRLIYYSQIVNDFQKGDIAEGYSVSREKKESFPLTVTSAQKNPTAFYLCASSIRPAYEQYFGPGTRLTVT.

The genes are TRBV20-1 and TRBJ2-7, with 12 bases matching TRBD2. CDR1 and CDR2 from the germline V gene are DFQATT and SNEGSKA (reference sequence). This CDR3 contains 15 residues. V lost 0 bases, J lost 5 bases, and 5 bases stayed unmatched. The CDR3 sequence is CSARDASSGRDEQYF. CDR3 coding DNA: TGCAGTGCTAGAGATGCGTCTAGCGGGAGGGACGAGCAGTACTTC.

This chain joins TRBV29-1 and TRBJ2-7, with 7 bases identical to TRBD1. J gave up 2 bases and V 4 bases, and 5 bases lay outside the gene matches. The CDR3 consists of 13 residues. From germline, CDR1 is SQVTM and CDR2 ANQGSEA. Written as DNA, the CDR3 is TGCAGCGTTGCCACCAGGGGGACCTACGAGCAGTACTTC. Amino acids: CSVATRGTYEQYF.

The chain couples TRBV20-1 to TRBJ2-5; weak D call: TRBD1 (7 bases). This CDR3 is built from 13 residues. V was shortened by 6 bases and J by 2 bases, with 13 bases between the two germline ends. Germline CDR1 reads DFQATT; CDR2 reads SNEGSKA (reference sequence). In nucleotides, the CDR3 is TGCAGTGCCAGGGGGGAGAAGCAAGAGACCCAGTACTTC. It translates to CSARGEKQETQYF.

The CDR3 DNA sequence: TGTGCCATCAGTGGAGGCATCAATCAGCCCCAGCATTTT. As protein: CAISGGINQPQHF. V usage is TRBV10-3 and J usage is TRBJ1-5; D remains ambiguous. CDR1 ENHRY and CDR2 SYGVKD come from the germline V gene. This CDR3 contains 13 residues. V shed 4 bases and J shed 3 bases, with 7 bases lying between them.

The chain uses TRBV29-1 and TRBJ2-1; 7 bases are a match to TRBD1. The CDR3 spans 15 residues. Germline V gene sequence: CDR1 SQVTM, CDR2 ANQGSEA. J gave up 13 bases and V 1 base, and 16 bases lay outside the gene matches. The CDR3 DNA reads TGCAGCGTTGAAGGGGACAGCAGGGCTGGCCAATATCAGTTCTTC. It is translated as CSVEGDSRAGQYQFF.

Details on this clonotype: A read error may be the cause here, since a much bigger clone is one base away. The chain is built from TRBV18 and TRBJ2-6; D possibly uses TRBD1 or TRBD2 (5 bases each). The CDR3 is 15 amino acids. Germline V gene sequence: CDR1 KGHSH, CDR2 LQKENI. The CDR3 sequence is CASSPRGSGANGLTF. In nucleotides, the CDR3 is TGTGCCAGCTCTCCACGGGGATCTGGGGCCAACGGCCTGACTTTC. Full variable domain (remainder filled in from reference TRBV18 and TRBJ2-6): NAGVMQNPRHLVRRRGQEARLRCSPMKGHSHVYWYRQLPEEGLKFMVYLQKENIIDESGMPKERFSAEFPKEGPSILRIQQVVRGDSAAYFCASSPRGSGANGLTFGAGSRLTVL.

V and J are TRBV7-2 and TRBJ1-4; 7 bases agree with TRBD1. V lost 3 bases, J lost 8 bases, and 9 bases stayed unmatched. The CDR3 runs to 15 residues. Germline V gene sequence: CDR1 SGHTA, CDR2 FQGNSA. The CDR3 spells CASSLLRGQGEKLFF. The CDR3 DNA reads as TGTGCCAGCAGCTTGTTGAGGGGGCAGGGGGAAAAACTGTTTTTT.

The chain uses TRBV29-1 and TRBJ2-1; weak D call: TRBD1 (5 bases). The CDR3 runs 14 residues. The germline V and J ends were trimmed by 6 bases and 5 bases, with 17 bases remaining between them. Per the germline V gene, CDR1 is SQVTM and CDR2 is ANQGSEA. CDR3 DNA sequence: TGCAGCGTCTCAACCCTTAGACAGCACAATGAGCAGTTCTTC. This gives the protein CSVSTLRQHNEQFF.